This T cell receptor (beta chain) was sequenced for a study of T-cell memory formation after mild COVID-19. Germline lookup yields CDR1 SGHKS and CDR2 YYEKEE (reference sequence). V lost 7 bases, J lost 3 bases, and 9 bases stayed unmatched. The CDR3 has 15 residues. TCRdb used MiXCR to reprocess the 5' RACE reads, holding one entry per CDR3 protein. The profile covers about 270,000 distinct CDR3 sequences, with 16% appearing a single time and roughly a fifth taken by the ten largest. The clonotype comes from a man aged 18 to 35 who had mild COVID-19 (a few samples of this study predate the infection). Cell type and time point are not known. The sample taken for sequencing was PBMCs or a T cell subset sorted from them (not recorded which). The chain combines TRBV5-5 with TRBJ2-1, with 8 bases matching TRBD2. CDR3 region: CASVRAGVDYNEQFF. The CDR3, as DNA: TGTGCCAGCGTTAGAGCGGGGGTGGACTACAATGAGCAGTTCTTC.